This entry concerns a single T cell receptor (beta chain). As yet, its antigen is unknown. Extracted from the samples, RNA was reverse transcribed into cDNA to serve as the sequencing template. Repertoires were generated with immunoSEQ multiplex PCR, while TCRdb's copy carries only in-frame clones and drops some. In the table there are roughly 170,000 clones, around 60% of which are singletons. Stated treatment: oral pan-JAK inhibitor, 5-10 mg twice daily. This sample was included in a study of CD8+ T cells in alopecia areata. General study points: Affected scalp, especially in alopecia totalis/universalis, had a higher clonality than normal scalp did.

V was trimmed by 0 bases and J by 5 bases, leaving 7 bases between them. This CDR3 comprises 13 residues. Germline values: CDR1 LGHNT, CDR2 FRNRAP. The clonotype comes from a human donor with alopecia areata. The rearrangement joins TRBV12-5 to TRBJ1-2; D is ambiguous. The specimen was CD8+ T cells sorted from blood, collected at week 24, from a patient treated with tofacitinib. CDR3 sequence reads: CASGLVAGYGYTF. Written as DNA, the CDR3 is TGTGCTAGTGGTTTGGTAGCCGGGTATGGCTACACCTTC.